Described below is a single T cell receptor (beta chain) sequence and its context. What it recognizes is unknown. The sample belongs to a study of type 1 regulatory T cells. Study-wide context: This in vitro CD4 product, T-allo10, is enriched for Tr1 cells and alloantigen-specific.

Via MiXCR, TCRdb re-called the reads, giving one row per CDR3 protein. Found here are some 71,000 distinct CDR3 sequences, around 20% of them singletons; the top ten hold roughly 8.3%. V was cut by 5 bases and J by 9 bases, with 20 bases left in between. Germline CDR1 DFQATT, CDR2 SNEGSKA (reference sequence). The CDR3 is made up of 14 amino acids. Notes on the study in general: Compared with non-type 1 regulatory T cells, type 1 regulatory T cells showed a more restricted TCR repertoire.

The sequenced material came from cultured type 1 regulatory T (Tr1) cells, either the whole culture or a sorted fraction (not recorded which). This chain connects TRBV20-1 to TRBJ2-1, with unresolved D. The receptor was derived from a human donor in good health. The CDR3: CSAPKSSSTTEQFF. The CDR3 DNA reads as TGCAGTGCTCCTAAATCAAGCAGTACAACTGAGCAGTTCTTC.